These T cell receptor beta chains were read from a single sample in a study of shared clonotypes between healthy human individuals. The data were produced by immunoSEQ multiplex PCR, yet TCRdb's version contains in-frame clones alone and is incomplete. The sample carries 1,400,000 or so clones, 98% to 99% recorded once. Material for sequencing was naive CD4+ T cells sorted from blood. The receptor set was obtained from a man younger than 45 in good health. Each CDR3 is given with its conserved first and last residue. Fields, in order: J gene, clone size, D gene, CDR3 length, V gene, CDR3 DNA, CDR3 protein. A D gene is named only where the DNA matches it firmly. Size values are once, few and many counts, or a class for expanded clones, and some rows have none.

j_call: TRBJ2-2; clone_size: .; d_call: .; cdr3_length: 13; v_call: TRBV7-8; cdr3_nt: TGTGCCAGCAGCTCGGAGGGGACCGGGGAGCTGTTTTTT; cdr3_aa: CASSSEGTGELFF
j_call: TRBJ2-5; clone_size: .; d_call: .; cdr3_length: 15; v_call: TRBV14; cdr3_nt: TGTGCCAGCAGCCAAGATCGATATAACCAAGAGACCCAGTACTTC; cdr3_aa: CASSQDRYNQETQYF
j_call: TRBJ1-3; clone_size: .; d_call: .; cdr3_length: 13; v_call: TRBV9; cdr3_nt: TGTGCCAGCAGCTATAGCTCTGGAAACACCATATATTTT; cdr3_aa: CASSYSSGNTIYF
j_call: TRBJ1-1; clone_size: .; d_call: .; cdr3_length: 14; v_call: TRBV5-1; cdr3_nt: TGCGCCAGCAGCTTGGGACACTTTAACACTGAAGCTTTCTTT; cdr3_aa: CASSLGHFNTEAFF
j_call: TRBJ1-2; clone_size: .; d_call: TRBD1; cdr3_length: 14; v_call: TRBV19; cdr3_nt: TGTGCCAGTAGTAAGGCAGGGGGCACAAACAGTTACACCTTC; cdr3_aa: CASSKAGGTNSYTF
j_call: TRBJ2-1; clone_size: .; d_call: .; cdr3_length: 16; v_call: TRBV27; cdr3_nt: TGTGCCAGCAGTTTCCTCGGGACCGGTGGTTACAATGAGCAGTTCTTC; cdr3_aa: CASSFLGTGGYNEQFF
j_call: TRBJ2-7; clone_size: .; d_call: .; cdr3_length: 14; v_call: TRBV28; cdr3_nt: TGTGCCAGCAGCGCCCGGTGGGGGAACGACGAGCAGTACTTC; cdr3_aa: CASSARWGNDEQYF
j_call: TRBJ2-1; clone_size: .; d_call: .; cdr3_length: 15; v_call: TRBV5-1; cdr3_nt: TGCGCCAGCAGCCCGGGACTTACAGCCTACAATGAGCAGTTCTTC; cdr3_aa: CASSPGLTAYNEQFF
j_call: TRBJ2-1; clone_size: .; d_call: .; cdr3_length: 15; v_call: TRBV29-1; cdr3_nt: TGCAGCGTTCGTCCGGACTATAACCCCTACAATGAGCAGTTCTTC; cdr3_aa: CSVRPDYNPYNEQFF
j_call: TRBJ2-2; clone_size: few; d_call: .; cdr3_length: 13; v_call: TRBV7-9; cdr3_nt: TGTGCCAGCAGCTTAGAGGGGACCGGGGAGCTGTTTTTT; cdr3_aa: CASSLEGTGELFF
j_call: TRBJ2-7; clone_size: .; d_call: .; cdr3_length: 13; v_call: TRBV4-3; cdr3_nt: TGCGCCAGCAGCCAAGATTTGGGGACCGAGCAGTACTTC; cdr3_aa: CASSQDLGTEQYF
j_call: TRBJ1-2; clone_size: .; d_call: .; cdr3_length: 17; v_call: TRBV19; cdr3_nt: TGTGCCAGTAGTATACCCCTCGGGGGCGTAGGAGTGTATGGCTACACCTTC; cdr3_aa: CASSIPLGGVGVYGYTF
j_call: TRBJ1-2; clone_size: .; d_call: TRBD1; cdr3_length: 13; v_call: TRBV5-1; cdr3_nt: TGCGCCAGCAGCTCAAACAGGGGTCCCGGCTACACCTTC; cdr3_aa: CASSSNRGPGYTF
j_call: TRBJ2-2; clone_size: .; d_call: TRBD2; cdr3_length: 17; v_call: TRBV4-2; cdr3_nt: TGTGCCAGCAGCCAAGATCTAGCGGGAGGGCCTGGCGGGGAGCTGTTTTTT; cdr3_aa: CASSQDLAGGPGGELFF
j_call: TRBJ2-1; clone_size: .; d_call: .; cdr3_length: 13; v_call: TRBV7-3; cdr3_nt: TGTGCCAGCAGCTTAGATAGAGTGAATGAGCAGTTCTTC; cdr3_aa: CASSLDRVNEQFF
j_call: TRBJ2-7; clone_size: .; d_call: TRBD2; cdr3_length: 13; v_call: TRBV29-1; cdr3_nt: TGCAGCGTCGTGGGACTAGCGGGAGTCGAGCAGTACTTC; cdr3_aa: CSVVGLAGVEQYF
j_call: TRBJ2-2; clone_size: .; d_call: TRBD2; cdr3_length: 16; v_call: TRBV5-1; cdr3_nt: TGCGCCAGCAGTGGGGCTAGCGGGGCCAACACCGGGGAGCTGTTTTTT; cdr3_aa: CASSGASGANTGELFF
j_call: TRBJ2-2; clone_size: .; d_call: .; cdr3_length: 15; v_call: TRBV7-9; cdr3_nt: TGTGCCAGCAGCTTTGGGGGTCCGAACACCGGGGAGCTGTTTTTT; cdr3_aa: CASSFGGPNTGELFF
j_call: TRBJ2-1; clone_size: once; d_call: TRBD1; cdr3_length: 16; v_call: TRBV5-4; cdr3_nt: TGTGCCAGCAGTCGGACAGGGCCAAGCTCCTACAATGAGCAGTTCTTC; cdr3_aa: CASSRTGPSSYNEQFF
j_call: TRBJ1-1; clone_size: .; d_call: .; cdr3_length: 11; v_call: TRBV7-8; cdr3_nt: TGTGCCAGCAGCCCAATTACTGAAGCTTTCTTT; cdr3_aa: CASSPITEAFF
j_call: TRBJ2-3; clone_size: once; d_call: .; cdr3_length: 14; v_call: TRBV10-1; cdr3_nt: TGCGCCAGCAGCGAACGAAGGGGTCCAGATACGCAGTATTTT; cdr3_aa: CASSERRGPDTQYF
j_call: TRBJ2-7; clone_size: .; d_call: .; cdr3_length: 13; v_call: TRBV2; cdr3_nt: TGTGCCAGCAGTGAAGGGACAGCCTACGAGCAGTACTTC; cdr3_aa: CASSEGTAYEQYF
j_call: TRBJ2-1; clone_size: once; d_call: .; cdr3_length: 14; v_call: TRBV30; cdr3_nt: TGTGCCTGGAGTGTAGGGTCAGTGTACAATGAGCAGTTCTTC; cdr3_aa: CAWSVGSVYNEQFF
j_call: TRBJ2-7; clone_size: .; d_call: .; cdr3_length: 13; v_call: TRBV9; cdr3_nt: TGTGCCAGCAGCGTCGGGCCCGGGAACGAGCAGTACTTC; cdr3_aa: CASSVGPGNEQYF
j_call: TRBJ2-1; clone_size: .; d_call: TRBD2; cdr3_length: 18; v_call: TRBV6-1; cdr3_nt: TGTGCCAGCAGTGAGCCATCCCTTAGCGGGAGCGTCTCTAATGAGCAGTTCTTC; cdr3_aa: CASSEPSLSGSVSNEQFF
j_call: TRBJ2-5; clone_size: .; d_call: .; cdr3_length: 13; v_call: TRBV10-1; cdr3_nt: TGCGCCAGCAGTGGACAGTACCAAGAGACCCAGTACTTC; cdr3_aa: CASSGQYQETQYF
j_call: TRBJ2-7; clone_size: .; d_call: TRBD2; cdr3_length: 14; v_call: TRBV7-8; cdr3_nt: TGTGCCAGCAGCCCCGATCTAGCGGTCCGAGGGCAGTACTTC; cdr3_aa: CASSPDLAVRGQYF
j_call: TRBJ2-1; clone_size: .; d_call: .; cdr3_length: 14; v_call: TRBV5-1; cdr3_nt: TGCGCCAGCAGCTTACAACTAGAGTTGAATGAGCAGTTCTTC; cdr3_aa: CASSLQLELNEQFF
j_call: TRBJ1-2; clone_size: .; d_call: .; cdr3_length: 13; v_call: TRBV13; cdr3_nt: TGTGCCAGCAGTCTTTTAGGGTACTATGGCTACACCTTC; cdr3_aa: CASSLLGYYGYTF
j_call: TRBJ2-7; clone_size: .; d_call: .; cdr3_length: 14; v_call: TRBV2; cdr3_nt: TGTGCCAGCGGGGACGGCAGGAGCTCCTACGAGCAGTACTTC; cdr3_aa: CASGDGRSSYEQYF
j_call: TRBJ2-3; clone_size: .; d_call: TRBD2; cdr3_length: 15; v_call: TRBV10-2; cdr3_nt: TGCGCCAGCAGTGAGGTAGCGGGAGCCACAGATACGCAGTATTTT; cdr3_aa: CASSEVAGATDTQYF
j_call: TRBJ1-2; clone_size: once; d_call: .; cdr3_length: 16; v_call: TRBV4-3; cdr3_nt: TGCGCCAGCAGCCCAAAGATGGGGACCGGGACAAGAGGCTACACCTTC; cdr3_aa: CASSPKMGTGTRGYTF
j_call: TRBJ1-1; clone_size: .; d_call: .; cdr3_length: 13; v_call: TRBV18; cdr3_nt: TGTGCCAGCTCACCTATTTACGACACTGAAGCTTTCTTT; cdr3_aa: CASSPIYDTEAFF
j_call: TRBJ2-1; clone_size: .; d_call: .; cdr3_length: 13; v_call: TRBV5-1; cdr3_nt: TGCGCCAGCAGCTACGACCGGGGCCCCCGGCAGTTCTTC; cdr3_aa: CASSYDRGPRQFF
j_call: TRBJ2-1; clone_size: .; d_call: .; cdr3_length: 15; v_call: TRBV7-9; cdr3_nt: TGTGCCAGCAGCTCAATCTCGCGGGATCGGTATGAGCAGTTCTTC; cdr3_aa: CASSSISRDRYEQFF
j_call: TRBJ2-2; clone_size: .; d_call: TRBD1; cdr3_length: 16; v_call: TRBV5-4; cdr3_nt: TGTGCCAGCAGCTTGTTGGACAGGGGCTTCACCGGGGAGCTGTTTTTT; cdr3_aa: CASSLLDRGFTGELFF
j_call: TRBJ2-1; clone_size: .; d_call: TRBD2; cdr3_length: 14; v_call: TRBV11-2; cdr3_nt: TGTGCCAGCAGACCTGTAGCGGGCCACAATGAGCAGTTCTTC; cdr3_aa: CASRPVAGHNEQFF
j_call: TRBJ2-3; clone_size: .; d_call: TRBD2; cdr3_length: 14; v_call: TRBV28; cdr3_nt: TGTGCCAGCAGGCCTAGCGGAGCAGGAGATACGCAGTATTTT; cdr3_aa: CASRPSGAGDTQYF
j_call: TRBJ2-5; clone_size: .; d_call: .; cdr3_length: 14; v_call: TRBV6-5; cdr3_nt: TGTGCCAGCACCGGAAGCCGAGGAGTAGAGACCCAGTACTTC; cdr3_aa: CASTGSRGVETQYF
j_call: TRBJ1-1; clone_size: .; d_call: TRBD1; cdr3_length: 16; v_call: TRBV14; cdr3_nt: TGTGCCAGCAGCCCCGTGGGACAGGGGGTTTGGACTGAAGCTTTCTTT; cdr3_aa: CASSPVGQGVWTEAFF
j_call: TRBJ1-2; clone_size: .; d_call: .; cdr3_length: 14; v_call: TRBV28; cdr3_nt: TGTGCCAGCAGCCCCCGGGGGGGGTTTTATGGCTACACCTTC; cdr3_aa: CASSPRGGFYGYTF
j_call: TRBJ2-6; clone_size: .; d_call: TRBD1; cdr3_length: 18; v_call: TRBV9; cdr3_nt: TGTGCCAGCAGCTCGGGGACAGGGACTTACTCTGGGGCCAACGTCCTGACTTTC; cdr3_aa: CASSSGTGTYSGANVLTF
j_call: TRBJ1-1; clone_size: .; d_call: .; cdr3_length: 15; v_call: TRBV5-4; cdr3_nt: TGTGCCAGCAGCATACCGACCGGCCTGTACACTGAAGCTTTCTTT; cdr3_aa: CASSIPTGLYTEAFF
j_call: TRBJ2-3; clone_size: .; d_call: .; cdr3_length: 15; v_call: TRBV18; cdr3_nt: TGTGCCAGCTCACTCGGACCTACTGGCACAGATACGCAGTATTTT; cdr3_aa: CASSLGPTGTDTQYF
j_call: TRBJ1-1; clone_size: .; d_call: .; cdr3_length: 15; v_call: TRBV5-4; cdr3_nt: TGTGCCAGCAGCTTGGTCCAAGGGTTGAACACTGAAGCTTTCTTT; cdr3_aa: CASSLVQGLNTEAFF
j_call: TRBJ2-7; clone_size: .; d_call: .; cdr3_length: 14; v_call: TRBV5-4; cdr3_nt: TGTGCCAGCAGGCGAGAGGGGAGCTCCTACGAGCAGTACTTC; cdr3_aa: CASRREGSSYEQYF
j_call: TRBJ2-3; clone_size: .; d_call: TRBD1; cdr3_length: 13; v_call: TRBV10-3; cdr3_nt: TGTGCCATCGCGGGACAGGGGACCGATACGCAGTATTTT; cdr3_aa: CAIAGQGTDTQYF
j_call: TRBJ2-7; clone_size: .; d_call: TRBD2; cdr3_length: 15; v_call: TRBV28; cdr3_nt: TGTGCCAGCAGCCCGAGGGGTAGCGGGAGGTACGAGCAGTACTTC; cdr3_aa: CASSPRGSGRYEQYF
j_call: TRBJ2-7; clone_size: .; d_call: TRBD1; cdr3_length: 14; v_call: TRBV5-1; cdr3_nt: TGCGCCAGCAGCACCGGGACAGGGTCCCACGAGCAGTACTTC; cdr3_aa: CASSTGTGSHEQYF
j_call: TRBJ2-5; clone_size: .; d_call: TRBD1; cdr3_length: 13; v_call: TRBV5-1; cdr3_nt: TGCGCCAGCAGCACAACAGGGGTAGGGACCCAGTACTTC; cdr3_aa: CASSTTGVGTQYF
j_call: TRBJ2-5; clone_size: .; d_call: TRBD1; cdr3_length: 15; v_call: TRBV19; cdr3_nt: TGTGCCAGTAGTATCACCGGGACAGTGAAGGGGACCCAGTACTTC; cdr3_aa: CASSITGTVKGTQYF
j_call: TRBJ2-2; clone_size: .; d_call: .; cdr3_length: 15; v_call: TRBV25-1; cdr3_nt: TGTGCCAGCAGTGAATCTATGGGAGTCACCGGGGAGCTGTTTTTT; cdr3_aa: CASSESMGVTGELFF
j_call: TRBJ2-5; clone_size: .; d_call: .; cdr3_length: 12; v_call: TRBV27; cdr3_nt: TGTGCCAGCAGCTCCGACCGGCGGACCCAGTACTTC; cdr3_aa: CASSSDRRTQYF
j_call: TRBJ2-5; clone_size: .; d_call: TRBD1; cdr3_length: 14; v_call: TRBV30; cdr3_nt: TGTGCCTGGAGTGACCGACAGGGTCAAGAGACCCAGTACTTC; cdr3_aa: CAWSDRQGQETQYF
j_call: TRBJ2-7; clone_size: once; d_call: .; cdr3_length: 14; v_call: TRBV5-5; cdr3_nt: TGTGCCAGCAGCGCAGACCCCGAGATCGACGAGCAGTACTTC; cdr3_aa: CASSADPEIDEQYF